The present TCR beta chain was sequenced within a study of T cells in Graves' hyperthyroidism and ophthalmopathy (dated by TCRdb to 2018 to 2020). Describing the broader study: Peripheral blood was sampled at the time of initial diagnosis, prior to any treatment. TCR Vbeta CDR3 sequencing of around 130 peripheral blood samples (over 40 ophthalmopathy, some 75 hyperthyroidism and approximately 17 progressor patients) is reported in the paper. The approximately 100 discovery patients were randomly split 7:3 into training and test sets. Thyroid tissue and blood T-cell repertoires from six Graves' hyperthyroidism patients were also compared in the study. To identify TCR V-J signatures that set the groups apart, the researchers used a discovery cohort of 100 patients, made up of 40 to 45 with Graves' ophthalmopathy and around 58 with stable Graves' hyperthyroidism. Following sampling, methimazole starting at 30 mg daily was given to hyperthyroidism patients, and high-dose intravenous methylprednisolone was given to ophthalmopathy patients. Prospective prediction of ophthalmopathy was tested in an independent validation cohort of fewer than 20 hyperthyroidism patients and 17 patients who later progressed to ophthalmopathy. Study-wide findings and limitations: Most expanded thyroid clonotypes (frequency above 0.001) were also found in blood, which suggests that blood repertoires may mirror thyroid immune responses. In validation, the model predicted progression to ophthalmopathy a median of 6.5 months before onset, with roughly 70% sensitivity and about 72% specificity. In cross-validation, a model built on a 13 V-J signature told ophthalmopathy apart from stable hyperthyroidism with 85% to 90% sensitivity and around 81% specificity, and in testing the same model reached 80%/75%. No statistical method was used to set the sample size in advance, and investigators knew the group allocation.

Inclusive of the bounding cysteine and phenylalanine, the CDR3 is 12 residues long. Only the CDR3 DNA stays, 36 bases, in frame from base 1. V drops 9 bases and J drops 5 bases, leaving 11 bases in between. Sequences LNHDA (CDR1) and SQIVND (CDR2) are obtained from the germline V gene (reference sequence). Ophthalmopathy patients had moderately to severely active disease, Clinical Activity Score of at least 3, NOSPECS grade of at least 4, and duration under 3 months. Patients with uncontrolled infections, other autoimmune diseases, pregnancy or lactation were excluded. Diagnoses were based on clinical symptoms, serum thyroxine and TRAb, thyroid ultrasound and orbital computed tomography. PBMCs were separated from 10 ml of fresh peripheral blood using Ficoll-Paque density gradient centrifugation. Trizol reagent was used to extract total RNA, and RNA quality was then checked on an Agilent 2100 Bioanalyzer.

This clonotype has more than one count but fewer than ten. The specificity of this receptor is unknown. The input lacks base qualities; no much larger clone sits a single base away. The TCR beta CDR3 regions were amplified from RNA transcripts. The first round of RT-PCR for the TCR CDR3 was performed with the HTBI primer set and the Qiagen OneStep RT-PCR kit. A second multiplex PCR round built the libraries, followed by size selection and purification. Paired-end sequencing of the libraries was performed with 100 bp reads on an Illumina HiSeq2000. As for the authors' bioinformatics: Raw data were processed with SOAPnuke, discarding reads with adapters, uncalled bases, mean Phred below 15, or no exact constant-primer or identifier match. COPE v1.2.5 was used to merge the high-quality paired reads, and each unique nucleotide sequence was defined as a clonotype. MiTCR v1.1 was used to align clonotypes to the IMGT TRBV, TRBD and TRBJ reference segments. The analysis included only V-J combinations with a frequency above 0.0001, which together covered roughly 99% of the repertoires. The TCS score was defined as F50 (clonal expansion) divided by E x V (chaos), with BLOSUM62-based TCRdist calculated between CDR3 peptides within each V-J. Welch's t-statistics and random forest reduced several hundred V-J features to roughly 13, which were used in a naive Bayes classifier (R e1071). Using fastp trimming at Q25 and MiXCR clonotype assembly, TCRdb reanalyzed the public sequencing data and kept in-frame beta chains. Each entry is one CDR3 protein sequence, shown with its most common DNA and genes. These V and J calls originate from TCRdb's pipeline instead of the authors' own analysis. The sample contains 500,000 or so distinct CDR3 sequences, about a sixth of them found a single time. The leading ten clones occupy about 16% of the sample.

The TCR comes from a woman younger than 30 with Graves' ophthalmopathy. Source material: blood. The chain is made from TRBV19 and TRBJ1-5; perhaps TRBD1 is the D gene, with 5 bases matching. The DNA is TGTGCCAGCCCAGGGCCTCATCAGCCCCAGCATTTT. Its translation reads: CASPGPHQPQHF.